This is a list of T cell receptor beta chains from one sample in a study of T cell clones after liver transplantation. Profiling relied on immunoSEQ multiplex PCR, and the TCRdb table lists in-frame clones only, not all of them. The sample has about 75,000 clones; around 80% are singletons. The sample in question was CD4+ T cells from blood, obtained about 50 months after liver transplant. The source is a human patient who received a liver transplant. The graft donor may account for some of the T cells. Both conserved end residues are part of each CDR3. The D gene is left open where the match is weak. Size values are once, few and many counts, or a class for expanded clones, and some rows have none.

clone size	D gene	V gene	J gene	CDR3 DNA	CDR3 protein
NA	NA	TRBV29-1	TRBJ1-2	TGCAGCGTGGGGGAACAGAACTATGGCTACACCTTC	CSVGEQNYGYTF
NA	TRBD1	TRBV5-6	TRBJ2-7	TGTGCCAGCAGCTTCGGACAGGGGGGAACCTACGAGCAGTACTTC	CASSFGQGGTYEQYF
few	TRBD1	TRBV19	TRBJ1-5	TGTGCCAGTAGTATCCCTGAGACAGGGAGTCAGCCCCAGCATTTT	CASSIPETGSQPQHF
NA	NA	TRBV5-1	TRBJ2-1	TGCGCCAGCAGCTTGGGACAGCGGAGCTCCTACAATGAGCAGTTCTTC	CASSLGQRSSYNEQFF
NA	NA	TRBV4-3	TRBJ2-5	TGCGCCAGCAGCCAAGACGGGACGCCCCAAGAGACCCAGTACTTC	CASSQDGTPQETQYF
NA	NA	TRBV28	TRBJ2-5	TGTGCCAGCAACACGAAAACACTGGGGGTTGGAGAGACCCAGTACTTC	CASNTKTLGVGETQYF
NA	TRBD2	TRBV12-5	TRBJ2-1	TGTGCTAGTGGTTTGACGGGACTAGCGGGGGGATCGGTTGAGCAGTTCTTC	CASGLTGLAGGSVEQFF
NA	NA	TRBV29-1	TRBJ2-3	TGCAGCGTTGGCACAGATACGCAGTATTTT	CSVGTDTQYF
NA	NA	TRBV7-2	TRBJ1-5	TGTGCCAGCAGCTTGGGTGGGCAGGATCAGCCCCAGCATTTT	CASSLGGQDQPQHF
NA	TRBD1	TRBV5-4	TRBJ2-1	TGTGCCAGCAGCCCCCAGGGGGCCCGGGGCAATGAGCAGTTCTTC	CASSPQGARGNEQFF